This TCR beta chain was captured in a study of PD-1 blockade in mismatch repair-deficient tumors. Study at large: All were previously treated, progressing patients with 12 mismatch repair-deficient cancer types.

Assay: immunoSEQ multiplex PCR; the TCRdb copy retains only in-frame clones and omits some. This sample has fewer than 60,000 clones; 65% to 80% occur once, and the top ten carry about 3.5%. All patients were mismatch repair deficient, assessed by either PCR or immunohistochemistry. TCR sequencing covered a few patients who responded to pembrolizumab. This CDR3 spans 13 amino acids. V was cut by 0 bases and J by 6 bases, with 6 bases left in between. The germline gives CDR1 WNHNN, CDR2 SYGVQD (reference sequence). Findings of the study overall: Rapid post-treatment expansion, then contraction, generally preceding radiologic response, marked tumor-resident clones.

Remarks on this clone: The antigen is unknown.

The receptor's source is an adult with mismatch repair-deficient cancer. The V gene is TRBV10-1, the J gene TRBJ2-1; the D gene is possibly TRBD2 (6 bases). The starting material was PBMCs, obtained before pembrolizumab treatment. The CDR3 bases are TGCGCCAGCAGTGAGTCGGGGGGCAATGAGCAGTTCTTC. Translation: CASSESGGNEQFF.